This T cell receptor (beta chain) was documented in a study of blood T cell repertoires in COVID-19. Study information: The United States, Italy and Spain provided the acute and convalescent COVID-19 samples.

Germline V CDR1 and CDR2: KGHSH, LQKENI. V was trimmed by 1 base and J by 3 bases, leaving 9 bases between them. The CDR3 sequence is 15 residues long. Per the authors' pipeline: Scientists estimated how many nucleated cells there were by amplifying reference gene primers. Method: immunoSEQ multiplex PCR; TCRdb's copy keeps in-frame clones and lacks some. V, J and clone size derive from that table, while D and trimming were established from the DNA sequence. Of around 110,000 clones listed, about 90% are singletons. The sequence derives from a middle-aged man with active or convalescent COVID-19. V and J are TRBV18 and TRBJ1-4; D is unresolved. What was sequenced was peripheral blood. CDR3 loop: CASSPRYGANEKLFF. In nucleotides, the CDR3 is TGTGCCAGCTCACCACGATACGGGGCTAATGAAAAACTGTTTTTT.